Listed below are T cell receptor beta chains from one sample, sequenced in a study of blood T cell repertoires in COVID-19. Assay used: immunoSEQ multiplex PCR; TCRdb lists only in-frame clones, some missing. The repertoire holds more than 200,000 clones, around 84% seen once, with approximately 10% in the top ten. Material for sequencing was peripheral blood. These receptors came from a man between 45 and 60 years old with COVID-19, enrolled during active disease. Both conserved end residues are part of each CDR3. A D gene is named only where the DNA matches it firmly. Size is omitted from some rows. Given values are once, few, many or a class for expanded clones.

J gene	clone size	D gene	V gene	CDR3 DNA	CDR3 protein
TRBJ2-7	NA	NA	TRBV6-4	TGTGCCAGTCTTAATGTAAACAGGGTATACGAGCAGTACTTC	CASLNVNRVYEQYF
TRBJ1-1	NA	NA	TRBV7-2	TGTGCCAGCAGTTCCTATATCGGCCGGGGGAACACTGAAGCTTTCTTT	CASSSYIGRGNTEAFF
TRBJ1-4	NA	TRBD1	TRBV6-5	TGTGCCAGCAGTTACAATTCAGGGGGAGGTGAAAAACTGTTTTTT	CASSYNSGGGEKLFF
TRBJ1-2	NA	NA	TRBV19	TGTGCCAGTAGTCCCCGGGGGAGTGGCTACACCTTC	CASSPRGSGYTF
TRBJ2-2	NA	TRBD1	TRBV7-3	TGTGCCAGCAGCAACACAGGGGGCTCGAACACCGGGGAGCTGTTTTTT	CASSNTGGSNTGELFF
TRBJ1-5	NA	TRBD1	TRBV6-2/TRBV6-3	TGTGCCAGCAGTTCTCACAGGACAGGGACGAGTAATCAGCCCCAGCATTTT	CASSSHRTGTSNQPQHF
TRBJ2-7	NA	NA	TRBV19	TGTGCCAGTACCCTGTCCTCTGGAGGAGGCGAGCAGTACTTC	CASTLSSGGGEQYF
TRBJ2-7	NA	TRBD2	TRBV19	TGTGCCAGTAGTGTACAGCGGGGGGTCTACGAGCAGTACTTC	CASSVQRGVYEQYF
TRBJ2-2	NA	TRBD1	TRBV24-1	TGTGCCACCAGTGATATTCCGGGACAGGGGAACACCGGGGAGCTGTTTTTT	CATSDIPGQGNTGELFF
TRBJ2-3	NA	NA	TRBV11-1	TGTGCCAGCGGTTCTTGGGCTGACACAGATACGCAGTATTTT	CASGSWADTDTQYF
TRBJ2-5	NA	TRBD1	TRBV10-1	TGCGCCAGCAGCCGGGACAGACAAGAGACCCAGTACTTC	CASSRDRQETQYF
TRBJ2-7	once	TRBD2	TRBV6-5	TGTGCCAGCAGTTACGGACTAGCGGCTTCCTACGAGCAGTACTTC	CASSYGLAASYEQYF
TRBJ2-6	once	NA	TRBV6-5	TGTGCCAGCAGTTCCGAAGGGGCCGGTGGGGCCAACGTCCTGACTTTC	CASSSEGAGGANVLTF
TRBJ2-7	NA	NA	TRBV5-5	TGTGCCAGCAGCTTGATCGGCTACGAGCAGTACTTC	CASSLIGYEQYF
TRBJ1-4	NA	NA	TRBV15	TGTGCCACCAGCAGAGATCAGTCGAACAATGAAAAACTGTTTTTT	CATSRDQSNNEKLFF
TRBJ1-6	NA	NA	TRBV5-1	TGCGCCAGTACTTCCGAGTTTGATAATTCACCCCTCCACTTT	CASTSEFDNSPLHF
TRBJ1-2	few	NA	TRBV5-4	TGTGCCAGCACCCTGCGCGGGCAAATCTATGGCTACACCTTC	CASTLRGQIYGYTF
TRBJ2-1	NA	TRBD2	TRBV30	TGTGCCTGGAGTCCCAGCGGGGGGGCGCGGACGCAGTTCTTC	CAWSPSGGARTQFF
TRBJ2-4	NA	NA	TRBV2	TGTGCCAGCAGTGAGGAGCGCGACAGAGCCAAAAACATTCAGTACTTC	CASSEERDRAKNIQYF
TRBJ2-7	NA	TRBD1	TRBV11-2	TGTGCCAGCAAGCGGGACAGGGAAGGCTACGAGCAGTACTTC	CASKRDREGYEQYF
TRBJ2-7	NA	NA	TRBV6-5	TGTGCCAGCAGTTCCCCCCGGGGGAACTCCTACGAGCAGTACTTC	CASSSPRGNSYEQYF
TRBJ2-2	NA	TRBD1	TRBV11-2	TGTGCCAGCAGCCAACGAAACTGGGACAGGGGGCTCACCGGGGAGCTGTTTTTT	CASSQRNWDRGLTGELFF
TRBJ2-2	NA	TRBD1	TRBV7-9	TGTGCCAGCAGTAACACAGGGGGCTGGACCGGGGAGCTGTTTTTT	CASSNTGGWTGELFF
TRBJ1-1	NA	NA	TRBV4-1	TGCGCCAGCAGCCAAGATATGGCCGCAGGGGAAGCTTTCTTT	CASSQDMAAGEAFF
TRBJ1-5	NA	NA	TRBV2	TGTGCCAGCAGTAAAGGACAGTTCTCCAATCAGCCCCAGCATTTT	CASSKGQFSNQPQHF
TRBJ2-1	NA	NA	TRBV6-5	TGTGCCAGCAATTTGAGACTAGACAATGAGCAGTTCTTC	CASNLRLDNEQFF
TRBJ2-7	once	TRBD1	TRBV28	TGTGCCAGCAGTCTGAGGACAGGGTCCTACGAGCAGTACTTC	CASSLRTGSYEQYF
TRBJ2-7	NA	NA	TRBV15	TGTGCCACCAGCAGAGATCCCGGGACTTATACCTACGAGCAGTACTTC	CATSRDPGTYTYEQYF
TRBJ2-1	NA	TRBD2	TRBV27	TGTGCCAGCAACCTACTAGCGGGAAGTAACAATGAGCAGTTCTTC	CASNLLAGSNNEQFF
TRBJ2-2	NA	TRBD2	TRBV6-5	TGTGCCAGCAGGGCCGGGACTAGCTACACCGGGGAGCTGTTTTTT	CASRAGTSYTGELFF
TRBJ1-4	few	NA	TRBV5-4	TGTGCCAGCAGCTTGGATGTATCGGGGTCTGAAAAACTGTTTTTT	CASSLDVSGSEKLFF
TRBJ2-7	NA	TRBD1	TRBV2	TGTGCCAGCATAGGGACAGGGGGCTCCGAGCAGTACTTC	CASIGTGGSEQYF
TRBJ2-7	NA	NA	TRBV6-2/TRBV6-3	TGTGCCAGCAGCCCTATATCCCTCGAGCAGTACTTC	CASSPISLEQYF
TRBJ1-2	NA	TRBD1	TRBV10-3	TGTGCCATCAGTGAGAGACAGGGCCTCTATGGCTACACCTTC	CAISERQGLYGYTF
TRBJ1-4	once	NA	TRBV18	TGTGCCAGCTCACGGCAGGTTAATGAAAAACTGTTTTTT	CASSRQVNEKLFF
TRBJ1-6	NA	NA	TRBV5-6	TGTGCCAGCAGCTTGGCGGGGAATTCACCCCTCCACTTT	CASSLAGNSPLHF
TRBJ2-4	NA	NA	TRBV2	TGTGCCAGCCTGGAGTTAGCCAAAAACATTCAGTACTTC	CASLELAKNIQYF
TRBJ1-1	NA	TRBD1	TRBV4-2	TGTGCCAGCAGCCTATTGGGACAGGGGAACACTGAAGCTTTCTTT	CASSLLGQGNTEAFF
TRBJ1-2	once	NA	TRBV7-6	TGTGCCAGCAGCAAAGGCCCAAATAGGGGTTATGACTATGGCTACACCTTC	CASSKGPNRGYDYGYTF
TRBJ1-4	NA	TRBD1	TRBV7-2	TGTGCCAGCAGCTTAGCTTGGACAGGGATAGAAAAACTGTTTTTT	CASSLAWTGIEKLFF
TRBJ2-1	NA	TRBD2	TRBV12-3/TRBV12-4	TGTGCCAGCAGTTTAGCGGGACTAGCGGAGCAGTTCTTC	CASSLAGLAEQFF
TRBJ1-3	NA	TRBD1	TRBV10-3	TGTGCCATCAGGGGACAGGGGGTTGGAAACACCATATATTTT	CAIRGQGVGNTIYF
TRBJ2-5	NA	TRBD1	TRBV11-2	TGTGCCAGCAGCTTAGAGGACAGGGAGTACTTC	CASSLEDREYF
TRBJ2-5	NA	TRBD1	TRBV18	TGTGCCAGCTCACCACCGGGACAGGGCCCCCTCTCCCAAGAGACCCAGTACTTC	CASSPPGQGPLSQETQYF
TRBJ2-6	NA	NA	TRBV16	TGTGCCAGCAGCCCCTCGGGGGCCAACGTCCTGACTTTC	CASSPSGANVLTF
TRBJ2-5	NA	TRBD2	TRBV10-3	TGTGCCATCAATGCGGGGGGTCAAGAGACCCAGTACTTC	CAINAGGQETQYF
TRBJ2-3	NA	NA	TRBV18	TGTGCCAGCTCACCACCGGGGCCTAGCACAGATACGCAGTATTTT	CASSPPGPSTDTQYF
TRBJ2-7	NA	NA	TRBV30	TGTGCCTGGCCCCCCTCGGGAACGTCTTACGAGCAGTACTTC	CAWPPSGTSYEQYF
TRBJ1-2	NA	TRBD1	TRBV9	TGTGCCAGCAGCGTAGCCGGGACAGGGCTTTTCTATGGCTACACCTTC	CASSVAGTGLFYGYTF
TRBJ1-1	NA	NA	TRBV7-9	TGTGCCAGCAGCTTAGATCTCTTGAACACTGAAGCTTTCTTT	CASSLDLLNTEAFF
TRBJ2-5	NA	NA	TRBV4-1	TGCGCCAGCAGCCAAGAACCCCTGGGGGGGGCCGGAGAGACCCAGTACTTC	CASSQEPLGGAGETQYF
TRBJ1-2	once	TRBD1	TRBV24-1	TGTGCCACCAGTGATGACGGGACAGGGGACCGCTATGGCTACACCTTC	CATSDDGTGDRYGYTF
TRBJ1-6	NA	TRBD1	TRBV5-1	TGCGCCAGCAGCCGGACAGGGGGCGGATCACCCCTCCACTTT	CASSRTGGGSPLHF
TRBJ1-6	NA	NA	TRBV27	TGTGCCAGCAGTTTAGAACCAGGGTTAGGTTCACCCCTCCACTTT	CASSLEPGLGSPLHF
TRBJ1-2	NA	TRBD1	TRBV5-1	TGCGCCAGCAGCTTGGAACAGGGGGCGCGCAGCTACACCTTC	CASSLEQGARSYTF